The source of this TCR beta chain is a study of Graves' ophthalmopathy and Graves' hyperthyroidism. Findings and limits, study-wide: Most expanded thyroid clonotypes above 0.001 frequency also appeared in blood.

The authors amplified TCR beta CDR3 regions from RNA transcripts. Second-round multiplex PCR followed a first-round RT-PCR using HTBI primers. Each CDR3 protein gets one entry after TCRdb re-called the multiplex PCR reads with MiXCR. The data show roughly 160,000 distinct CDR3 sequences, 39% seen once. PBMCs came from roughly 9.1 ml of fresh peripheral blood. V lost 1 base, J lost 7 bases, and 9 bases stayed unmatched. CDR3 size: 15 residues. Per the germline V gene, CDR1 is MNHNS and CDR2 is SASEGT. Ten or more counts support this clonotype. The antigen is undetermined. Sequencing used peripheral blood. The TCR originated in a man aged 25 to 45 with Graves' ophthalmopathy. The V and J genes are TRBV6-1 and TRBJ1-2, with 7 bases lining up with TRBD1. In DNA form, the CDR3 reads TGTGCCAGCAGTGAAGGGGCAGGGGGGAGTTCTGGCTACACCTTC. Amino acids: CASSEGAGGSSGYTF.